These 9 T cell receptor beta chains were all obtained from the same sample, sequenced in a study of OX40 agonist ivuxolimab in advanced cancers. Sequenced by immunoSEQ multiplex PCR; TCRdb stores in-frame clones only, minus some. The sample has 50,000 or so clones, roughly 89% seen once. The input for sequencing was CD4+ or CD8+ T cells sorted from blood, taken in a trial of the OX40 agonist ivuxolimab. The receptors come from an adult with an advanced solid tumor such as melanoma, head and neck, liver or kidney cancer.

V usage is TRBV5-4 and J usage is TRBJ2-7; 9 nucleotides match TRBD2. The germline V gene encodes CDR1 SGHNT and CDR2 YYREEE (reference sequence). V trimming: 0 bases; J trimming: 7 bases; junction bases outside the gene matches: 8. The CDR3 is made up of 15 amino acids. CDR3: CASSLESGRSKEQYF. The CDR3 bases are TGTGCCAGCAGCTTGGAAAGCGGGAGGTCCAAAGAGCAGTACTTC.

The gene calls are TRBV19 and TRBJ2-6, with TRBD2 identical over 7 bases. There are 17 residues in the CDR3. Germline V lookup: CDR1 LNHDA, CDR2 SQIVND (reference sequence). V shed 5 bases and J 0 bases; nucleotides not matched to a gene: 7. The CDR3 region is CASSAHGGGSGANVLTF. The CDR3 region has the DNA TGTGCCAGTAGTGCCCATGGGGGGGGCTCTGGGGCCAACGTCCTGACTTTC.

This chain joins TRBV9 and TRBJ2-7; D remains ambiguous. The V end lost 4 bases, the J end lost 4 bases, and 15 bases lay between the germline ends. The CDR3 loop spans 14 amino acids. Germline CDR1 reads SGDLS; CDR2 reads YYNGEE. The CDR3 sequence: CASSPRPTSYEQYF. Written as DNA, the CDR3 is TGTGCCAGCAGCCCTAGACCAACAAGTTACGAGCAGTACTTC.

This clone has just one count. This chain connects TRBV28 to TRBJ2-3; 8 positions agree with TRBD2. Germline CDR1 is MDHEN and CDR2 is SYDVKM. CDR3 length: 15 amino acids. Germline trimming cut 6 bases from V and 5 bases from J; bases unmatched to any gene: 10. The CDR3 region is CASRPPGGSGDTQYF. The DNA for the CDR3 is TGTGCCAGCAGGCCCCCGGGGGGGAGTGGAGATACGCAGTATTTT.

This chain connects TRBV9 to TRBJ1-1; 7 nucleotides align to TRBD1. Germline assignment: CDR1 SGDLS and CDR2 YYNGEE. V gave up 3 bases and J gave up 5 bases; unmatched junction bases: 28. The CDR3 loop spans 21 amino acids. The CDR3 bases are TGTGCCAGCAGCGCTCAGGGGGACCTAAGCGGTCTCGCTTTGGGGAATACTGAAGCTTTCTTT. The encoded protein is CASSAQGDLSGLALGNTEAFF. Complete variable domain (other parts from reference TRBV9 and TRBJ1-1): DSGVTQTPKHLITATGQRVTLRCSPRSGDLSVYWYQQSLDQGLQFLIQYYNGEERAKGNILERFSAQQFPDLHSELNLSSLELGDSALYFCASSAQGDLSGLALGNTEAFFGQGTRLTVV.

This clone occurred once. The rearrangement joins TRBV19 to TRBJ2-7; D not certain. The CDR3 totals 14 residues. The ends were cut back, 3 bases at V and 0 bases at J, with 9 bases in the middle. Germline loops: CDR1 LNHDA, CDR2 SQIVND (reference sequence). The CDR3 DNA reads TGTGCCAGTAGTATTTTTGGCAGCTCCTACGAGCAGTACTTC. The encoded protein is CASSIFGSSYEQYF.

J is TRBJ2-1 and V is TRBV18; D possibly corresponds to TRBD2 (5 bases). The CDR3 spans 15 residues. V was trimmed by 2 bases and J by 4 bases, leaving 12 bases between them. The germline V gene has CDR1 KGHSH and CDR2 LQKENI. The CDR3 DNA is TGTGCCAGCTCACCAGTCGGACGCGGGTACAATGAGCAGTTCTTC. Translated: CASSPVGRGYNEQFF.

The chain couples TRBV20-1 to TRBJ2-3, with unresolved D. V lost 6 bases and J lost 5, with 9 bases in between. The CDR3 totals 11 residues. Germline V gives CDR1 DFQATT, CDR2 SNEGSKA (reference sequence). CDR3 nucleotide sequence: TGCAGTGCGCCTAAGGTAGATACGCAGTATTTT. Its translation is CSAPKVDTQYF.

This clone came up a few times. The rearrangement uses TRBV7-7 and TRBJ2-1; 7 nucleotides line up with TRBD2. CDR3 size: 13 residues. Trimming cost V 4 bases and J 9 bases; bases outside gene matches: 6. The germline gives CDR1 SSHAT, CDR2 FNYEAQ (reference sequence). The CDR3 DNA sequence: TGTGCCAGCAGCTCTGCGGGGGACCTTGAGCAGTTCTTC. It yields the protein CASSSAGDLEQFF.